This TCR beta chain was found in a study of cytomegalovirus exposure and HLA in healthy donors. Looking at the study overall: There were over 350 genotyped donors. Of these, 75% to 85% fell in the genetic ancestry cluster associated with self-reported Caucasian donors.

Both 60 Vbeta primers and 13 Jbeta primers went into the PCR. The protocol was immunoSEQ multiplex PCR, while the TCRdb copy is restricted to in-frame clones and leaves out a portion. The sample carries roughly 170,000 clones, 70% to 90% recorded once. Nominally healthy donors provided the samples, though records likely missed some immune exposures. Notes on the study in general: Confirmation in vitro established that a few CMV-associated chains were specific for CMV antigens. The authors later linked a missense DCLRE1C variant to TCR beta V- and J-gene trimming.

A word on this clone: The target antigen is unknown.

This CDR3 contains 19 residues. The germline gives CDR1 SGHAT, CDR2 FQNNGV. After removal of 1 base from V and 5 bases from J, the junction contained 14 bases not matched to a gene. What was sequenced was PBMCs. The TCR originated in a woman under 30 in good health and CMV-seronegative. This rearrangement joins TRBV11-2 to TRBJ2-3; 11 bases are a match to TRBD2. The CDR3 region has the DNA TGTGCCAGCAGCTTAGGAGGGAGGGTAGCGGGAGGGCCCAAAGATACGCAGTATTTT. Residues: CASSLGGRVAGGPKDTQYF. Supplemented by reference TRBV11-2 and TRBJ2-3, the full variable domain reads EAGVAQSPRYKIIEKRQSVAFWCNPISGHATLYWYQQILGQGPKLLIQFQNNGVVDDSQLPKDRFSAERLKGVDSTLKIQPAKLEDSAVYLCASSLGGRVAGGPKDTQYFGPGTRLTVL.